This T cell receptor beta chain was sequenced in a study of human T cells and chemical hapten exposure. TCRdb called the RACE reads again in MiXCR, with one record for every CDR3 protein. The sample includes 95,000 to 130,000 distinct CDR3 sequences, about 12% seen only once; the top ten take 1.4%. V lost 4 bases, J lost 3 bases, and 3 bases lay in between. This CDR3 region has 11 residues. Germline V gene data show CDR1 as MDHEN and CDR2 as SYDVKM. This sample's time point: patch test 1, 2 weeks after DPC sensitization. Treatment in this sample: therapeutic diphenylcyclopropenone sensitization with weekly scalp DPC. The sample holds a few counts of this clonotype.

This TCR came from a woman aged 45 to 65 with alopecia areata. Some clones in this sample may be carry-over from other donors' samples. The chain carries TRBV28 and TRBJ1-2; no definite D call. This specimen consisted of whole blood, obtained in connection with sensitization to the hapten diphenylcyclopropenone (DPC). CDR3 in DNA: TGTGCCAGCAGTTCGGACTATGGCTACACCTTC. Residues: CASSSDYGYTF.